The 27 T cell receptor beta chains below were found in one sample sequenced in a study of blood T cell repertoires in COVID-19. Generated by immunoSEQ multiplex PCR, the TCRdb table keeps only in-frame clones and is missing some. The sample yields some 200,000 clones, about 83% seen once. The sequencing sample was made of peripheral blood. The receptors stem from a woman in her 30s with COVID-19, enrolled during active disease.

The chain has TRBV7-9 and TRBJ2-3; D might be TRBD2 (5 bases). V was cut by 3 bases and J by 3 bases, with 10 bases left in between. The CDR3 has 14 residues. The germline V gene has CDR1 SEHNR and CDR2 FQNEAQ (reference sequence). CDR3 sequence reads: CASSFRGPTDTQYF. CDR3 nucleotides: TGTGCCAGCAGCTTCAGAGGGCCGACAGATACGCAGTATTTT.

The J gene is TRBJ2-1, the V gene TRBV19; 13 bases map to TRBD2. This CDR3 has 17 residues. J gave up 7 bases and V 6 bases, and 12 bases lay outside the gene matches. Germline lookup yields CDR1 LNHDA and CDR2 SQIVND (reference sequence). CDR3: CASSQNQPGLAGNEQFF. As DNA, the CDR3 is TGTGCCAGTAGCCAGAACCAACCGGGACTAGCGGGGAATGAGCAGTTCTTC.

The V gene is TRBV3-1 (or the pseudogene TRBV3-2), the J gene TRBJ1-2; the match to TRBD1 covers 7 bases. Unmatched junction bases numbered 7, after V lost 0 bases and J lost 9 bases. Looked up from germline, CDR1 is LGHDT and CDR2 is YNNKEL (reference sequence). CDR3 length equals 14 residues. Here the CDR3 DNA reads TGTGCCAGCAGCCAAGATAACAGGGGAAGGTGCTACACCTTC. This translates into CASSQDNRGRCYTF.

The chain is built from TRBV28 and TRBJ2-5; D gene unclear. The length of the CDR3 is 13 residues. In germline, CDR1 is MDHEN, CDR2 SYDVKM. V was trimmed by 8 bases and J by 5 bases, leaving 15 bases between them. CDR3 in amino acids: CASEPHGRETQYF. DNA for the CDR3: TGTGCCAGCGAGCCCCATGGTCGGGAGACCCAGTACTTC.

This clone occurred once. The chain combines TRBV6-1 with TRBJ2-3; the match to TRBD1 covers 8 bases. The J segment lost 3 bases and the V segment lost 2 bases, leaving 10 bases of the junction unmatched. The germline V gene encodes CDR1 MNHNS and CDR2 SASEGT. CDR3 length: 17 amino acids. The CDR3, as DNA: TGTGCCAGCAGTGAAAGGGGAGGAGGACAGGGAACAGATACGCAGTATTTT. Translation gives CASSERGGGQGTDTQYF.

The chain couples TRBV11-2 to TRBJ1-1; tentative D call: TRBD1 (6 bases). Looked up from germline, CDR1 is SGHAT and CDR2 is FQNNGV. V gave up 0 bases and J gave up 2 bases, with 10 bases separating them. There are 15 residues in the CDR3. The CDR3 DNA reads as TGTGCCAGCAGCTTAGAAACAGGGAGCAACACTGAAGCTTTCTTT. Its protein product is CASSLETGSNTEAFF.

V gene TRBV11-1 combines with J gene TRBJ1-1; 8 positions match TRBD1. V dropped 5 bases and J dropped 0; count of bases not matched to a gene: 8. Germline CDR1 and CDR2: SGHAT and FQDESV (reference sequence). CDR3 size: 16 residues. The chain's CDR3 is CASSRDRSVMNTEAFF. The CDR3 bases are TGTGCCAGCAGCCGGGACAGGTCCGTTATGAACACTGAAGCTTTCTTT.

This clone was observed once. V gene TRBV6-5 combines with J gene TRBJ2-1; D is uncertain. V was trimmed by 6 bases and J by 1 base, leaving 10 bases between them. This CDR3 comprises 14 residues. Per the germline V gene, CDR1 is MNHEY and CDR2 is SVGAGI. The CDR3 DNA reads as TGTGCCAGCAGGACAACGCATTCCTACAATGAGCAGTTCTTC. Protein sequence: CASRTTHSYNEQFF.

The chain carries TRBV18 and TRBJ2-2; 12 positions agree with TRBD1. The germline CDR1 and CDR2 sequences are KGHSH and LQKENI. This CDR3 contains 15 residues. Trimming took 6 bases from V and 7 from J; bases not matched to a gene: 6. CDR3 nucleotides: TGTGCCAGCTCCCCCGGGACAGGGGGCATCGGGGAGCTGTTTTTT. It translates to CASSPGTGGIGELFF. The full variable domain, completed using reference TRBV18 and TRBJ2-2, is NAGVMQNPRHLVRRRGQEARLRCSPMKGHSHVYWYRQLPEEGLKFMVYLQKENIIDESGMPKERFSAEFPKEGPSILRIQQVVRGDSAAYFCASSPGTGGIGELFFGEGSRLTVL.

V gene TRBV6-6 combines with J gene TRBJ2-1, with TRBD2 matching over 12 bases. V shed 7 bases and J 11 bases; nucleotides not matched to a gene: 6. CDR3 size: 13 residues. Germline CDR1 and CDR2: MNHNY and SVGAGI (reference sequence). The CDR3, as DNA: TGTGCCAGCACATCTAGCGGGGGGGCCAAGCAGTTCTTC. Amino acid sequence: CASTSSGGAKQFF.

The rearrangement joins TRBV7-8 to TRBJ2-1; D remains ambiguous. Germline V gene data show CDR1 as SGHVS and CDR2 as FQNEAQ. V lost 5 bases, J lost 7 bases, and 9 bases lay in between. CDR3 length: 12 amino acids. This CDR3 is CASSRPSNEQFF. CDR3 in DNA: TGTGCCAGCAGCCGACCCTCGAATGAGCAGTTCTTC. Based on the CDR3 plus reference TRBV7-8 and TRBJ2-1, the full variable domain is GAGVSQSPRYKVAKRGQDVALRCDPISGHVSLFWYQQALGQGPEFLTYFQNEAQLDKSGLPSDRFFAERPEGSVSTLKIQRTQQEDSAVYLCASSRPSNEQFFGPGTRLTVL.

The V and J genes are TRBV6-5 and TRBJ2-7, with a possible D match to TRBD2 (5 bases). CDR1 MNHEY and CDR2 SVGAGI come from the germline V gene. V lost 5 bases and J 0 bases, leaving 11 bases between the germline ends. This CDR3 spans 14 amino acids. The CDR3 DNA follows: TGTGCCAGCAGTCAGACGGGGTCCTCCTACGAGCAGTACTTC. Translated: CASSQTGSSYEQYF.

The genes are TRBV6-6 and TRBJ2-3; D perhaps matches TRBD2 (5 bases). Trimming stripped 7 bases from V and 0 bases from J, with 11 bases between. The CDR3 has 14 residues. Germline V gene data show CDR1 as MNHNY and CDR2 as SVGAGI (reference sequence). This CDR3 reads CASTDYSSTDTQYF. The CDR3 DNA follows: TGTGCCAGCACCGACTACTCTAGCACAGATACGCAGTATTTT.

The J gene is TRBJ1-2, the V gene TRBV6-5; D is unresolved. There are 14 residues in the CDR3. In germline, CDR1 is MNHEY, CDR2 SVGAGI. Between the trimmed V and J ends, which lost 6 bases and 7 bases, there was a span of 18 bases. The CDR3 nucleotides read TGTGCCAGCAGCTTGACCTCAGGAAGAGCTGGCTACACCTTC. As protein: CASSLTSGRAGYTF.

This chain joins TRBV27 and TRBJ1-1; D perhaps matches TRBD1 (6 bases). The V gene's germline CDR1 is MNHEY and CDR2 SMNVEV (reference sequence). CDR3 length equals 14 residues. Trimming took off 7 bases at V and 0 bases at J, with 12 bases between the two ends. The CDR3 spells CASNPGHLNTEAFF. In DNA, the CDR3 is TGTGCCAGCAATCCGGGACACCTGAACACTGAAGCTTTCTTT.

The V call is TRBV28, the J call TRBJ1-2; 10 bases agree with TRBD1. Germline V gene sequence: CDR1 MDHEN, CDR2 SYDVKM. V gave up 2 bases and J gave up 1 base; unmatched junction bases: 7. CDR3 size: 17 residues. The CDR3 DNA reads TGTGCCAGCAGTTTACGGGGACAGGGGCCGTTTAACTATGGCTACACCTTC. Amino acid sequence: CASSLRGQGPFNYGYTF.

V usage is TRBV4-3 and J usage is TRBJ1-1; perhaps TRBD1 as D (6 bases). The germline V gene encodes CDR1 LGHNA and CDR2 YSLEER. The V gene lost 2 bases and the J gene lost 1 base, with 11 bases spanning the gap. There are 15 residues in the CDR3. The CDR3 reads CASSQPRGQNTEAFF. In DNA, the CDR3 is TGCGCCAGCAGCCAACCCCGGGGACAGAACACTGAAGCTTTCTTT.

The CDR3 coding sequence is TGTGCCAGCAGCGTCCGACAGGGCGTAGGAGATACGCAGTATTTT. Residues: CASSVRQGVGDTQYF. The rearrangement joins TRBV9 to TRBJ2-3; 7 nucleotides match TRBD1. The CDR3 length is 15 residues. CDR1 and CDR2 (germline): SGDLS, YYNGEE. Unmatched junction bases numbered 8, after V lost 2 bases and J lost 5 bases.

The rearrangement links TRBV15 to TRBJ1-3; TRBD1 aligns across 10 bases. V was pared by 7 bases and J by 1 base, with 4 bases of the junction left unmatched. The germline V gene has CDR1 LNHNV and CDR2 YYDKDF (reference sequence). The CDR3 has 15 residues. The CDR3 coding sequence is TGTGCCACCACCTTGGACAGGGGGTCTGGAAACACCATATATTTT. Protein sequence: CATTLDRGSGNTIYF.

Here the CDR3 DNA reads TGTGCCAGCAGCAACGCCCGGGGTGGGGAGGACTATGGCTACACCTTC. This sequence encodes CASSNARGGEDYGYTF. The gene calls are TRBV9 and TRBJ1-2; D is unclear. From germline, CDR1 is SGDLS and CDR2 YYNGEE. The CDR3 covers 16 residues. With 4 bases removed from V and 3 bases from J, the gap between germline ends came to 19 bases.

The table lists this clone with a count of one. This rearrangement joins TRBV27 to TRBJ2-2; 12 bases align to TRBD2. The CDR3 runs 15 residues. Per germline, CDR1 MNHEY and CDR2 SMNVEV (reference sequence). V shed 5 bases and J 5 bases; nucleotides not matched to a gene: 3. Here the CDR3 reads CASSPLAGGTGELFF. As DNA, the CDR3 is TGTGCCAGCAGTCCCCTAGCGGGAGGGACCGGGGAGCTGTTTTTT.

This clone was counted only a few times. The chain has TRBV13 and TRBJ2-7; maybe TRBD2 (6 bases). CDR1 PRHDT and CDR2 FYEKMQ come from the germline V gene (reference sequence). This CDR3 contains 14 residues. The V and J ends lost 5 bases and 3 bases respectively, with 14 bases between them. The CDR3 sequence is CASSSRDSVYEQYF. The CDR3 DNA sequence: TGTGCCAGCAGCAGCCGGGACTCCGTCTACGAGCAGTACTTC.

This chain connects TRBV9 to TRBJ2-5; 8 bases agree with TRBD1. The CDR3 runs to 15 residues. Per the germline V gene, CDR1 is SGDLS and CDR2 is YYNGEE. V lost 4 bases and J lost 1; bases outside the gene matches: 6. Here the CDR3 reads CASSPRTGLQETQYF. The CDR3 coding sequence is TGTGCCAGCAGCCCACGGACAGGGCTCCAAGAGACCCAGTACTTC. Combining the CDR3 with reference TRBV9 and TRBJ2-5 gives the whole variable domain DSGVTQTPKHLITATGQRVTLRCSPRSGDLSVYWYQQSLDQGLQFLIQYYNGEERAKGNILERFSAQQFPDLHSELNLSSLELGDSALYFCASSPRTGLQETQYFGPGTRLLVL.

The CDR3 region is CASSHQGASFF. The CDR3 DNA follows: TGTGCCAGCAGCCACCAGGGGGCATCGTTCTTC. This sequence joins TRBV3-1 (or the pseudogene TRBV3-2) and TRBJ2-1; 8 bases agree with TRBD1. The CDR3 contains 11 residues. Germline CDR1 is LGHDT and CDR2 is YNNKEL (reference sequence). J gave up 15 bases and V 3 bases, and 4 bases lay outside the gene matches.

The genes are TRBV15 and TRBJ1-6, with 10 bases aligning to TRBD1. Germline loops: CDR1 LNHNV, CDR2 YYDKDF (reference sequence). This CDR3 is 17 amino acids long. V shed 4 bases, J shed 7 bases, and the junction held 10 bases outside the gene matches. CDR3 DNA: TGTGCCACCAGCAAGACGCCGGGACAGGGGACCAATTCACCCCTCCACTTT. This codes for CATSKTPGQGTNSPLHF.

The chain is built from TRBV25-1 and TRBJ1-2, with TRBD1 matching 10 bases. V was pared by 5 bases and J by 5 bases, with 5 bases of the junction left unmatched. CDR3 length: 14 residues. The germline V gene encodes CDR1 MGHDK and CDR2 SYGVNS. Here the CDR3 reads CASSRDRGFYGYTF. For the CDR3, the DNA is TGTGCCAGCAGTCGGGACAGGGGTTTTTATGGCTACACCTTC.

This clone has only one observation. The V and J genes are TRBV18 and TRBJ2-1; 10 nucleotides align to TRBD2. Germline assignment: CDR1 KGHSH and CDR2 LQKENI. The CDR3 totals 15 residues. Trimming took 4 bases from V and 4 from J; bases not matched to a gene: 4. The CDR3 loop is CASSLGLAEYNEQFF. DNA of the CDR3: TGTGCCAGCTCACTAGGACTAGCGGAATACAATGAGCAGTTCTTC.